A selection of T cell receptor beta chains follows, all from one sample in a study of Ad26.COV2.S vaccination and SARS-CoV-2 variants. The method was immunoSEQ multiplex PCR; TCRdb's version includes in-frame clones alone and lacks a portion of them. The profile shows roughly 500,000 clones, roughly 89% of them singletons. Sequenced material: peripheral blood, taken in a trial of Ad26.COV2.S vaccine versus placebo. These receptors were collected from a person aged 18 to 59 who received the Ad26.COV2.S COVID-19 vaccine or a placebo. Each CDR3 is given with its conserved first and last residue. A D gene is named only where the DNA matches it firmly. A clone size is listed for some rows: how often the clone was seen (once, few, many), or a class if it is expanded.

J gene: TRBJ2-1; D gene: TRBD2; V gene: TRBV10-3; clone size: once; CDR3 DNA: TGTGCCATCAGTGAGCCCACTAGCGGGGGGGCCTATGAGCAGTTCTTC; CDR3 protein: CAISEPTSGGAYEQFF
J gene: TRBJ1-5; D gene: NA; V gene: TRBV20-1; clone size: NA; CDR3 DNA: TGCAGTGCTAGTCGGACGGAACTAGGCCAGCCCCAGCATTTT; CDR3 protein: CSASRTELGQPQHF
J gene: TRBJ1-6; D gene: NA; V gene: TRBV2; clone size: few; CDR3 DNA: TGTGCCAGCAGGGAAATCTATAATTCACCCCTCCACTTT; CDR3 protein: CASREIYNSPLHF
J gene: TRBJ1-2; D gene: NA; V gene: TRBV3-1/TRBV3-2; clone size: NA; CDR3 DNA: TGTGCCAGCAGCCAAATTTCGTGGGATGGCTACACCTTC; CDR3 protein: CASSQISWDGYTF
J gene: TRBJ1-5; D gene: NA; V gene: TRBV28; clone size: NA; CDR3 DNA: TGTGCCAGCAGTTTAGGGTTTGGGACCGCCCGACATTTT; CDR3 protein: CASSLGFGTARHF
J gene: TRBJ1-1; D gene: NA; V gene: TRBV6-6; clone size: NA; CDR3 DNA: TGTGCCAGCAGTTACGGATGGGTGGAAGCTTTCTTT; CDR3 protein: CASSYGWVEAFF
J gene: TRBJ1-5; D gene: NA; V gene: TRBV7-8; clone size: NA; CDR3 DNA: TGTGCCAGCAGTGGGACATCGTTACAGCCCCAGCATTTT; CDR3 protein: CASSGTSLQPQHF
J gene: TRBJ1-6; D gene: NA; V gene: TRBV11-3; clone size: NA; CDR3 DNA: TGTGCCAGCAGCCCAACGAATAATTCACCCCTCCACTTT; CDR3 protein: CASSPTNNSPLHF
J gene: TRBJ2-5; D gene: TRBD2; V gene: TRBV7-2; clone size: NA; CDR3 DNA: TGTGCCAGCAGCTTATTCGCGGGAGTTAGTGGGACCCAGTACTTC; CDR3 protein: CASSLFAGVSGTQYF
J gene: TRBJ1-2; D gene: TRBD1; V gene: TRBV18; clone size: NA; CDR3 DNA: TGTGCCAGCTCAACCCAGGACAGGGGCGACTATGGCTACACCTTC; CDR3 protein: CASSTQDRGDYGYTF
J gene: TRBJ1-5; D gene: NA; V gene: TRBV6-6; clone size: NA; CDR3 DNA: TGTGCCAGCAGTTACCCAGGGCAGCCCCAGCATTTT; CDR3 protein: CASSYPGQPQHF
J gene: TRBJ2-3; D gene: NA; V gene: TRBV7-3; clone size: NA; CDR3 DNA: TGTGCCAGCAGCCGCGTTAGGGGGGAGCGAAAAGATACGCAGTATTTT; CDR3 protein: CASSRVRGERKDTQYF
J gene: TRBJ2-2; D gene: TRBD1; V gene: TRBV7-3; clone size: NA; CDR3 DNA: TGTGCCAGCAGCCCGGGGACAGGGGCGAACACCGGGGAGCTGTTTTTT; CDR3 protein: CASSPGTGANTGELFF
J gene: TRBJ1-2; D gene: NA; V gene: TRBV5-6; clone size: NA; CDR3 DNA: TGTGCCAGCAGCTTGAATCTTGGCTATGGCTACACCTTC; CDR3 protein: CASSLNLGYGYTF
J gene: TRBJ2-5; D gene: NA; V gene: TRBV4-2; clone size: NA; CDR3 DNA: TGTGCCAGCAGCCCCCCGGGGTACCAAGAGACCCAGTACTTC; CDR3 protein: CASSPPGYQETQYF
J gene: TRBJ2-5; D gene: NA; V gene: TRBV29-1; clone size: NA; CDR3 DNA: TGCAGCGTTGAATCGGGGCCCCCAAGGTCGGAGACCCAGTACTTC; CDR3 protein: CSVESGPPRSETQYF
J gene: TRBJ2-1; D gene: NA; V gene: TRBV30; clone size: NA; CDR3 DNA: TGTGCCTGGGGACGTTTAACCGGACAGCGATACAATGAGCAGTTCTTC; CDR3 protein: CAWGRLTGQRYNEQFF
J gene: TRBJ1-1; D gene: NA; V gene: TRBV5-6; clone size: NA; CDR3 DNA: TGTGCCAGCAGCTTGTCGGGTAGGTCGGGCACTGAAGCTTTCTTT; CDR3 protein: CASSLSGRSGTEAFF
J gene: TRBJ2-1; D gene: NA; V gene: TRBV6-2/TRBV6-3; clone size: NA; CDR3 DNA: TGTGCCAGCAGGCCTTCGGCGCTGCCCTACAATGAGCAGTTCTTC; CDR3 protein: CASRPSALPYNEQFF
J gene: TRBJ1-2; D gene: NA; V gene: TRBV12-3/TRBV12-4; clone size: NA; CDR3 DNA: TGTGCCAGCACCGTTTCTAGGGGTCGTGGCTACACCTTC; CDR3 protein: CASTVSRGRGYTF
J gene: TRBJ2-5; D gene: NA; V gene: TRBV11-3; clone size: NA; CDR3 DNA: TGTGCCAGCAGCACGACTAAAGAGACCCAGTACTTC; CDR3 protein: CASSTTKETQYF
J gene: TRBJ2-1; D gene: NA; V gene: TRBV5-4; clone size: NA; CDR3 DNA: TGTGCCAGCAGCTTGCGAAGTAACAATGAGCAGTTCTTC; CDR3 protein: CASSLRSNNEQFF
J gene: TRBJ2-7; D gene: NA; V gene: TRBV12-3/TRBV12-4; clone size: NA; CDR3 DNA: TGTGCCAGCAGTTTAGTTTCCTACGAGCAGTACTTC; CDR3 protein: CASSLVSYEQYF
J gene: TRBJ1-4; D gene: TRBD1; V gene: TRBV7-9; clone size: NA; CDR3 DNA: TGTGCCAGCAGCTTAACAGGGGTGGCGCCTAATGAAAAACTGTTTTTT; CDR3 protein: CASSLTGVAPNEKLFF
J gene: TRBJ2-3; D gene: TRBD2; V gene: TRBV4-2; clone size: NA; CDR3 DNA: TGTGCCAGCAGCCGAGCGGGGGGGGACACGGATACGCAGTATTTT; CDR3 protein: CASSRAGGDTDTQYF
J gene: TRBJ1-6; D gene: NA; V gene: TRBV7-2; clone size: few; CDR3 DNA: TGTGCCAGCAGCTTAGGGTCAAGAGAACCCCTCCACTTT; CDR3 protein: CASSLGSREPLHF
J gene: TRBJ1-5; D gene: NA; V gene: TRBV6-5; clone size: NA; CDR3 DNA: TGTGCCAGCAGTTACGTGGGGTGGGATCAGCCCCAGCATTTT; CDR3 protein: CASSYVGWDQPQHF
J gene: TRBJ1-1; D gene: NA; V gene: TRBV6-6; clone size: NA; CDR3 DNA: TGTGCCAGTGCCCGGGGAGCCGTCATTCATGAAGCTTTCTTT; CDR3 protein: CASARGAVIHEAFF
J gene: TRBJ2-7; D gene: NA; V gene: TRBV19; clone size: NA; CDR3 DNA: TGTGCCAGTAGTATAGGAGTAAGTATCTCCTACGAGCAGTACTTC; CDR3 protein: CASSIGVSISYEQYF